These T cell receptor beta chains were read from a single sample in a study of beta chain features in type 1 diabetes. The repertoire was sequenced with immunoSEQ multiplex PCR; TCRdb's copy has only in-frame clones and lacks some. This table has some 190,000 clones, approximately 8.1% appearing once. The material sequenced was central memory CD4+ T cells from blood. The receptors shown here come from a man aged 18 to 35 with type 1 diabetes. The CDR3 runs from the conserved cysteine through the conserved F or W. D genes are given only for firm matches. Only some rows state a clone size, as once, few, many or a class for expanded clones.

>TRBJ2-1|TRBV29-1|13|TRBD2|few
CSSGTSGNNEQFF
TGCAGCTCAGGGACTAGCGGGAACAATGAGCAGTTCTTC
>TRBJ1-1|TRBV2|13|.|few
CASSGAFGTEAFF
TGTGCCAGCAGTGGGGCTTTTGGCACTGAAGCTTTCTTT
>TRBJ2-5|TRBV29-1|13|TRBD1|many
CSASTGWKGTQYF
TGCAGCGCATCGACAGGGTGGAAGGGGACCCAGTACTTC
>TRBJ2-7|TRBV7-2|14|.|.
CASSAQLRGSEQYF
TGTGCCAGCAGCGCTCAACTCCGGGGGAGCGAGCAGTACTTC
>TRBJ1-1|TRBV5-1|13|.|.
CATRLEMNTEAFF
TGCGCCACCCGGTTGGAGATGAACACTGAAGCTTTCTTT
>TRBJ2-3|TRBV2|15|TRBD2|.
CASSLLAGGTDTQYF
TGTGCCAGCAGTCTGCTAGCGGGAGGAACAGATACGCAGTATTTT
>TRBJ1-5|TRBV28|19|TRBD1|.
CASSPFHYRQGATNQPQHF
TGTGCCAGCAGTCCCTTCCACTATCGACAGGGGGCGACCAATCAGCCCCAGCATTTT
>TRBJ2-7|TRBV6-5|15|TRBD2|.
CASSSKAGGSGEQYF
TGTGCCAGCAGTTCGAAAGCGGGGGGTTCTGGCGAGCAGTACTTC
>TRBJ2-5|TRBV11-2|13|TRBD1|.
CASGSGGSETQYF
TGTGCCAGCGGATCAGGGGGCTCAGAGACCCAGTACTTC
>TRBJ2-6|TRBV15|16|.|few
CATSRGGYSGANVLTF
TGTGCCACCAGCAGAGGAGGGTACTCTGGGGCCAACGTCCTGACTTTC
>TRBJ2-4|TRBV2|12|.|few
CASCTGNSIQYF
TGTGCCAGCTGCACAGGGAACAGCATTCAGTACTTC
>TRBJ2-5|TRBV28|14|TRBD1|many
CASSGQGEGETQYF
TGTGCCAGCAGCGGACAGGGGGAAGGAGAGACCCAGTACTTC
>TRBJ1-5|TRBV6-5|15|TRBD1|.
CASSLLGTGDQPQHF
TGTGCCAGCAGCCTACTAGGGACAGGTGATCAGCCCCAGCATTTT
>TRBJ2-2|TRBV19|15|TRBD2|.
CASRGTSGLTGELFF
TGTGCCAGTAGGGGGACTAGCGGCCTAACCGGGGAGCTGTTTTTT
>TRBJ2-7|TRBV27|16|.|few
CASSPKTGIIPYEQYF
TGTGCCAGCAGTCCGAAGACAGGAATTATACCCTACGAGCAGTACTTC
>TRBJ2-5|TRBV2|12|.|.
CAIAPGDETQYF
TGTGCCATCGCACCGGGAGATGAGACCCAGTACTTC
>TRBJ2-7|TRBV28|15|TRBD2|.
CASSSVGTSVYEQYF
TGTGCCAGCAGTTCCGTCGGGACTAGCGTTTACGAGCAGTACTTC
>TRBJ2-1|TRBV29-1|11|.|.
CSIHRDRGQFF
TGCAGCATCCACCGCGACCGAGGGCAGTTCTTC
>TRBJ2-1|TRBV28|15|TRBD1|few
CASSWAGGAYNEQFF
TGTGCCAGCAGTTGGGCAGGGGGCGCCTACAATGAGCAGTTCTTC
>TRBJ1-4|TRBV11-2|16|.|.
CASSLTGGGINEKLFF
TGTGCCAGCAGCTTGACCGGTGGCGGAATTAATGAAAAACTGTTTTTT
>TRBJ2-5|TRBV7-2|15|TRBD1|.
CASRSPGTGVETQYF
TGTGCCAGCAGAAGCCCCGGGACAGGGGTAGAGACCCAGTACTTC
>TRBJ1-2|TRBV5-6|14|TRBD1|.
CASSKRGQGYGYTF
TGTGCCAGCAGCAAGAGGGGACAGGGGTATGGCTACACCTTC
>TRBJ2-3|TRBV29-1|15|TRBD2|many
CSAQGGRGGQNTQYF
TGCAGCGCTCAGGGTGGACGGGGGGGCCAAAATACGCAGTATTTT
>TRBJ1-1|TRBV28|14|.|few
CASAGGARNTEAFF
TGTGCCAGCGCTGGGGGGGCTCGGAACACTGAAGCTTTCTTT
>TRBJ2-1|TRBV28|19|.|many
CASSDYRPGSLYSYNEQFF
TGTGCCAGCAGCGATTACCGGCCGGGGAGTTTATACTCCTACAATGAGCAGTTCTTC
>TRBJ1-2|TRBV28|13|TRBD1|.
CASKPGQGGGYTF
TGTGCCAGCAAACCGGGACAGGGGGGAGGCTACACCTTC
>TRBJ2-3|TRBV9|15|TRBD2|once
CASSILAGSTDTQYF
TGTGCCAGCAGCATATTAGCGGGGTCCACAGATACGCAGTATTTT
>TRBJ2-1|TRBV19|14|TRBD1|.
CASSGTGGYNEQFF
TGTGCCAGTAGTGGGACAGGGGGCTACAATGAGCAGTTCTTC
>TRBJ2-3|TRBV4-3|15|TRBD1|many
CASSQRQGTTDTQYF
TGCGCCAGCAGCCAGAGACAGGGCACCACAGATACGCAGTATTTT
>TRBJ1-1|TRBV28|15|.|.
CASSLGGVTNTEAFF
TGTGCCAGCAGTTTAGGAGGGGTTACGAACACTGAAGCTTTCTTT
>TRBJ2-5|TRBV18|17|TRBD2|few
CASSRVLAGGNQETQYF
TGTGCCAGCTCACGAGTTCTAGCGGGAGGGAACCAAGAGACCCAGTACTTC
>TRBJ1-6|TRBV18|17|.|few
CASSQSSPRTDNSPLHF
TGTGCCAGCTCACAAAGCTCACCCCGGACAGATAATTCACCCCTCCACTTT
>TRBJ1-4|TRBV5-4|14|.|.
CASSLRGGHEKLFF
TGTGCCAGCAGCTTGAGGGGGGGCCATGAAAAACTGTTTTTT
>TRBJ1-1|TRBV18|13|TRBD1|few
CASSAQGAAEAFF
TGTGCCAGCTCAGCCCAGGGGGCGGCTGAAGCTTTCTTT
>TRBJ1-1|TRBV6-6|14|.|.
CASSYLSANTEAFF
TGTGCCAGCAGTTACCTTAGCGCAAACACTGAAGCTTTCTTT
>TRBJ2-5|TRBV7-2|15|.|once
CASSPMVSGLETQYF
TGTGCCAGCAGCCCAATGGTATCGGGACTTGAGACCCAGTACTTC
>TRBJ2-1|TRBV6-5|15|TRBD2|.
CASRLGAGGAHEQFF
TGTGCCAGCAGGCTGGGAGCCGGGGGGGCGCATGAGCAGTTCTTC
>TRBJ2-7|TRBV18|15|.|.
CASSPPGLPLGEQYF
TGTGCCAGCTCACCCCCGGGACTTCCCCTAGGCGAGCAGTACTTC
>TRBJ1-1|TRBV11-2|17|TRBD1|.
CASSQQQGVNVGTEAFF
TGCGCCAGCAGCCAACAACAGGGGGTAAATGTGGGAACTGAAGCTTTCTTT
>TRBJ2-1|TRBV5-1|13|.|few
CASSLGAPNEQFF
TGCGCCAGCAGCTTGGGAGCCCCCAATGAGCAGTTCTTC
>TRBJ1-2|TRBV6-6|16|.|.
CASRSIRDIANYGYTF
TGTGCCAGCAGGTCCATCCGGGACATAGCTAACTATGGCTACACCTTC